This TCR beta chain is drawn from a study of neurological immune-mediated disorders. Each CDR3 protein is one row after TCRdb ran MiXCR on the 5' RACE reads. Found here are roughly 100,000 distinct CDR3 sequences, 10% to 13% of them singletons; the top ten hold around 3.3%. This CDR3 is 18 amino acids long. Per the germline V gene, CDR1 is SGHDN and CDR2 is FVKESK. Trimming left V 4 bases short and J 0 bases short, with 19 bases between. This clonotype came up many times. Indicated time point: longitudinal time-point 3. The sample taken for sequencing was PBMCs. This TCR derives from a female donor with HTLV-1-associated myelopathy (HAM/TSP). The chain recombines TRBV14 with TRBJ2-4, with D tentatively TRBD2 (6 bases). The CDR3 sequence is CASSRTTAAGLAKNIQYF. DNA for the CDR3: TGTGCCAGCAGCCGGACAACGGCGGCGGGACTAGCCAAAAACATTCAGTACTTC.